This entry describes one T cell receptor beta chain. Its antigen is unknown. The CDR3 totals 14 residues. The V end lost 6 bases, the J end lost 7 bases, and 19 bases lay between the germline ends. Germline CDR1 MNHNY, CDR2 SVGAGI (reference sequence). The data belong to a study of cytomegalovirus exposure and HLA in healthy donors. Study observations and caveats: Another analysis was done later, and it associated 15,000 to 20,000 TCR beta sequences with HLA alleles at 0.05 false discovery rate. The study dropped some indistinguishable V segments, TRBV6-2 and TRBV6-3 among them. Relative to the roughly 690-donor mean, N-insertions were reportedly fewer in an Asian-associated ancestry cluster in a later analysis.

It was with 60 Vbeta and 13 Jbeta primers that the PCR ran. The repertoire was sequenced with immunoSEQ multiplex PCR; TCRdb's copy has only in-frame clones and lacks some. The table shows around 150,000 clones, with about 79% occurring only once. The sample was PBMCs. The chain couples TRBV6-6 to TRBJ2-7; perhaps TRBD1 as D (6 bases). The TCR sequence derives from a woman aged 45-59 years in good health and CMV-seropositive. CDR3 in amino acids: CASRHRDNIWEQYF. Here the CDR3 DNA reads TGTGCCAGCAGACACCGGGACAACATTTGGGAGCAGTACTTC.